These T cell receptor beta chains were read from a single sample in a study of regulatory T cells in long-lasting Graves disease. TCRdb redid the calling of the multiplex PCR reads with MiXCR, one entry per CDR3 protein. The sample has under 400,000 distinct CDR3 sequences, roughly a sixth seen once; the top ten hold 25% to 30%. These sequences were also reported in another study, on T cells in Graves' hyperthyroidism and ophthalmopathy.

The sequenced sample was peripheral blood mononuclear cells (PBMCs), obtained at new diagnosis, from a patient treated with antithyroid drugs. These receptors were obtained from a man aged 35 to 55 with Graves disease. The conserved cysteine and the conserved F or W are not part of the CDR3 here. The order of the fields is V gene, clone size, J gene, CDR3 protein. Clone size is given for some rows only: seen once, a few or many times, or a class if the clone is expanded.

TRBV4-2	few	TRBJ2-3	ASSQGTGGARDTQY
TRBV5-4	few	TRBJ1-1	ASSVDRGGMNTEAF
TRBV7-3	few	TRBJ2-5	ASSKLAGGLETQY
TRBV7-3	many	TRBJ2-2	ASSLAGGVTGELF
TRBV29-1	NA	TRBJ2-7	SVGRGGQPYEQY
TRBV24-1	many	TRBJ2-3	ATSDRLVSDTQY
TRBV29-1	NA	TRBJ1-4	SVEEVGGEKLF
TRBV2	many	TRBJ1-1	ASSMTGIGTEAF
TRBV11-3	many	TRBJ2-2	ASSFSRGANTGELF
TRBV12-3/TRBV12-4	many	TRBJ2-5	ASSLPPPQTQY
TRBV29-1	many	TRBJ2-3	SSRRDASTDTQY
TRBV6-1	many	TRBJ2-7	ASSPGLAGPGEQY
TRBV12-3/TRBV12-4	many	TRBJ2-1	ASSPSGGGYNEQF
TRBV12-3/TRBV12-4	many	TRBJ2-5	ASSIKETQY
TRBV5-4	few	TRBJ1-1	ASGWGAGDTEAF
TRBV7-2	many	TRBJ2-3	ASSLRGDSTDTQY
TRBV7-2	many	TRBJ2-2	ASSLRGPGELF
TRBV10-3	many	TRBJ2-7	AIRDRLSYEQY
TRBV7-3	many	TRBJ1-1	ASSLLRDAEAF
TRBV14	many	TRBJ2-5	ASSQDSLETQY
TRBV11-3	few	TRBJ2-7	ASMGRGQQY
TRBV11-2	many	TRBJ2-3	ASKSHTGRWVDTQY
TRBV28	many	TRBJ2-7	ASSSPGPSYEQY
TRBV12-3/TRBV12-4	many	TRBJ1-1	ASRLTLRGTNEAF
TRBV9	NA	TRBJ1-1	ASSSSDRVVAF
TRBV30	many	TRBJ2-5	AWSTTGTAARETQY
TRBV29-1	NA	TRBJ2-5	SVAFGVRETQY
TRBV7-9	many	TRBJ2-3	ASSLGRSLASSTDTQY
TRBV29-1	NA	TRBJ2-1	SVVGTPSSYNEQF
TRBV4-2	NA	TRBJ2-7	ASSQGQNGYYEQY
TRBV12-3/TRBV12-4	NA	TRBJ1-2	ASGRLGYT
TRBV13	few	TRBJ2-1	ASSLGDLRTQF
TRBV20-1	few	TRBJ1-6	SARSVGGDSPLH
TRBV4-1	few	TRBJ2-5	ASSQGQGGRAQY
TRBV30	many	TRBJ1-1	AWSVGLKAF
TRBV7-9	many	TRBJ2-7	ASSPRTGRREQY
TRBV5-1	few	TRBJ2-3	ASSLLGGGETRY
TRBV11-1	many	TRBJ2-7	ANSSGFYEQY
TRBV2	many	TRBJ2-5	ASKPEQGGETQY
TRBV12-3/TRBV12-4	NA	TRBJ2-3	ASTRDGRLNTQY
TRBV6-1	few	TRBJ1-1	ASDKTPNTEAF
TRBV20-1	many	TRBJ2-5	SASKAPAQETQY